This T cell receptor beta chain derives from a study of T cell repertoires in cytomegalovirus infection. Study-level background: CMV epitopes that were recently identified and HLA-C-restricted were used alongside well-studied HLA-B-restricted ones. Indicated by public TCR beta signatures were CMV infection and matching HLA type.

The CDR3 length is 16 residues. V shed 4 bases and J shed 1 base, with 18 bases lying between them. Germline assignment: CDR1 SQVTM and CDR2 ANQGSEA. Study conclusions and caveats: Public TCR beta family frequency separated CMV-and-HLA carriers, including in an independent cohort. It was HLA-C-restricted CMV-specific TCR beta clonotypes that dominated the response ex vivo.

As to this clonotype: Its matching antigen is unknown.

TCRdb itself ran the reads through MiXCR, one entry per CDR3 protein. The profile shows roughly 920,000 distinct CDR3 sequences, 30% to 40% of them singletons. This receptor was obtained from a human donor in good health (CMV status not recorded). Some clones in this sample may be carry-over from other donors' samples. The chain employs TRBV29-1 and TRBJ2-3; D is possibly TRBD2 (5 bases). The sequencing used cultured CD8+ T cells from PBMCs, collected from culture after CMV antigen stimulation. The CDR3 loop reads CSVAPARRARTDTQYF. The DNA for the CDR3 is TGCAGCGTTGCCCCCGCGAGGCGGGCCCGCACAGATACGCAGTATTTT.